The 13 T cell receptor beta chains below all came from one sample that was sequenced in a study of cytotoxic CD8 clonotypes in ibrutinib-treated CLL. Libraries were prepared by immunoSEQ multiplex PCR; TCRdb keeps only in-frame clonotypes and omits some of them. In the table there are around 20,000 clones, more than 65% of which are singletons. The sequenced sample was PBMCs, obtained before ibrutinib treatment. The receptors here all came from a human donor with chronic lymphocytic leukemia.

This clone was observed a single time. The gene calls are TRBV7-2 and TRBJ1-2; possibly TRBD1 for D (5 bases). This CDR3 has 18 residues. V was cut by 1 base and J by 6 bases, with 24 bases left in between. Germline lookup yields CDR1 SGHTA and CDR2 FQGNSA. CDR3 protein: CASSLGAGYRPVLNGYTF. In DNA, the CDR3 is TGTGCCAGCAGCTTAGGGGCAGGGTACAGGCCAGTCCTAAATGGCTACACCTTC.

This sequence joins TRBV10-2 and TRBJ1-5; tentative D call: TRBD1 (6 bases). Trimming stripped 5 bases from V and 3 bases from J, with 11 bases between. Germline-derived CDR1 and CDR2 are WSHSY and SAAADI. CDR3 length: 14 amino acids. This CDR3 reads CASSSSGVNQPQHF. In nucleotides, the CDR3 is TGCGCCAGCAGTTCATCAGGGGTCAATCAGCCCCAGCATTTT.

This chain links TRBV7-8 with TRBJ1-2, with D possibly being TRBD1 (5 bases). The CDR3 extends over 14 amino acids. V lost 2 bases, J lost 8 bases, and 15 bases lay in between. Germline V gives CDR1 SGHVS, CDR2 FQNEAQ. Here the CDR3 DNA reads TGTGCCAGCAGCTTAAGAGGGCGGGGGGAAGGCTACACCTTC. Residues: CASSLRGRGEGYTF.

The chain is built from TRBV4-1 and TRBJ2-7; 9 bases align to TRBD1. Unmatched junction bases numbered 13, after V lost 8 bases and J lost 5 bases. CDR3 length: 15 amino acids. CDR1 is MGHRA and CDR2 is YSYEKL in the germline V gene. The CDR3 loop is CASSVRDRDLHEQYF. CDR3 DNA: TGCGCCAGCTCCGTCCGGGACAGGGATCTCCACGAGCAGTACTTC.

V and J are TRBV9 and TRBJ2-3; possible D gene TRBD2, 5 bases. The germline V and J ends were trimmed by 4 bases and 4 bases, with 13 bases remaining between them. The germline CDR1 and CDR2 sequences are SGDLS and YYNGEE. CDR3 length: 14 residues. CDR3 bases: TGTGCCAGCAGCTTACCCCCGAGGGCAGATACGCAGTATTTT. Its translation: CASSLPPRADTQYF. The variable domain in full, with the rest retrieved from reference TRBV9 and TRBJ2-3, is DSGVTQTPKHLITATGQRVTLRCSPRSGDLSVYWYQQSLDQGLQFLIQYYNGEERAKGNILERFSAQQFPDLHSELNLSSLELGDSALYFCASSLPPRADTQYFGPGTRLTVL.

This rearrangement joins TRBV19 to TRBJ2-1, with 8 positions matching TRBD2. The germline CDR1 and CDR2 sequences are LNHDA and SQIVND (reference sequence). The CDR3 is made up of 15 amino acids. With V trimmed by 1 base and J by 6 bases, 5 bases remained unmatched. The CDR3 DNA reads TGTGCCAGTAGTATAGTTAGCGGGGCGGGCAATGAGCAGTTCTTC. Translated: CASSIVSGAGNEQFF. Drawing the rest from reference TRBV19 and TRBJ2-1, the complete variable domain is DGGITQSPKYLFRKEGQNVTLSCEQNLNHDAMYWYRQDPGQGLRLIYYSQIVNDFQKGDIAEGYSVSREKKESFPLTVTSAQKNPTAFYLCASSIVSGAGNEQFFGPGTRLTVL.

The chain has TRBV9 and TRBJ2-2, with D possibly TRBD2 on 5 matching bases. CDR3 length equals 16 residues. Trimming left V 4 bases short and J 0 bases short, with 13 bases between. CDR1 is SGDLS and CDR2 is YYNGEE in the germline V gene. The CDR3 region is CASSPGRESNTGELFF. CDR3 nucleotide sequence: TGTGCCAGCAGCCCGGGTAGGGAGTCGAACACCGGGGAGCTGTTTTTT.

V and J are TRBV13 and TRBJ2-1, with 12 bases identical to TRBD2. Losses at the gene ends were 5 bases for V and 5 bases for J; bases not matched to a gene: 10. This CDR3 has 17 amino acids. CDR1 is PRHDT, CDR2 FYEKMQ, per germline (reference sequence). The CDR3, as DNA: TGTGCCAGCAGCGCTAGCGGGGGGGGATTCATTAACAATGAGCAGTTCTTC. Protein sequence: CASSASGGGFINNEQFF.

The chain combines TRBV5-5 with TRBJ1-2; possible D gene TRBD1, 5 bases. V lost 0 bases and J 4 bases, leaving 13 bases between the germline ends. The CDR3 consists of 15 residues. Germline lookup yields CDR1 SGHKS and CDR2 YYEKEE (reference sequence). DNA for the CDR3: TGTGCCAGCAGCTTGGCCCAGGGCCCAGTCTATGGCTACACCTTC. Translation gives CASSLAQGPVYGYTF.

The rearrangement links TRBV19 to TRBJ1-1; a weak D match, TRBD1 (6 bases). The CDR3 has 13 amino acids. Germline loops: CDR1 LNHDA, CDR2 SQIVND (reference sequence). With 5 bases removed from V and 5 bases from J, the gap between germline ends came to 12 bases. The CDR3 DNA reads TGTGCCAGTAGTTCCGGGACACTAACTGAAGCTTTCTTT. Its protein is CASSSGTLTEAFF.

The rearrangement links TRBV15 to TRBJ2-3; D is possibly TRBD1 (5 bases). V shed 0 bases and J shed 4 bases, with 8 bases lying between them. CDR1 LNHNV and CDR2 YYDKDF come from the germline V gene (reference sequence). This CDR3 is built from 14 residues. The CDR3 DNA follows: TGTGCCACCAGCAGAGATAGGGGCCCAGATACGCAGTATTTT. Amino acid sequence: CATSRDRGPDTQYF.

The chain employs TRBV18 and TRBJ1-5, with 7 bases lining up with TRBD1. V trimming: 3 bases; J trimming: 2 bases; junction bases outside the gene matches: 1. Germline V lookup: CDR1 KGHSH, CDR2 LQKENI. The CDR3 runs 14 residues. This chain's CDR3 is CASSPGTGNQPQHF. The DNA of the CDR3 is TGTGCCAGCTCACCGGGGACAGGCAATCAGCCCCAGCATTTT.

A single count supports this clone. This chain links TRBV7-3 with TRBJ1-6, with 7 bases matching TRBD1. The V gene's germline CDR1 is SGHTA and CDR2 FQGTGA. The CDR3 is 15 amino acids. The V and J ends lost 5 bases and 4 bases, in that order; junction bases with no gene match: 5. The CDR3 DNA is TGTGCCAGCAGCCGGGACAGTCAGTATAATTCACCCCTCCACTTT. Translating gives CASSRDSQYNSPLHF.